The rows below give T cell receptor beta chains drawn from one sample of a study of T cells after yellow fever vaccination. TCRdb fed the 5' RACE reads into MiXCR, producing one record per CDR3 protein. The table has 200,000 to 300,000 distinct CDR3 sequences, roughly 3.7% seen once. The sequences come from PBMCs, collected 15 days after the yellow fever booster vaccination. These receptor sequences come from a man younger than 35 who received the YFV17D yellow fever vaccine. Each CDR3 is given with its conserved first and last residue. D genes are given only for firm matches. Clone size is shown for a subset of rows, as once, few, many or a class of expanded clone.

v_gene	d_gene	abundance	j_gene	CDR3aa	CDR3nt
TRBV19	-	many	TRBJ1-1	CASGPPSEAFF	TGTGCCAGTGGCCCCCCCAGTGAAGCTTTCTTT
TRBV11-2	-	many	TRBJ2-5	CASSLGQLAETQYF	TGTGCCAGCAGCTTAGGCCAGCTCGCAGAGACCCAGTACTTC
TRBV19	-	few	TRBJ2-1	CASSMVQGSPNEQFF	TGTGCCAGTAGTATGGTCCAGGGGAGTCCCAATGAGCAGTTCTTC
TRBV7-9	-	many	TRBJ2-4	CASSLRGPQNIQYF	TGTGCCAGCAGCTTACGGGGGCCCCAAAACATTCAGTACTTC
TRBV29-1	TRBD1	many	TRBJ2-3	CSVNRGADTQYF	TGCAGCGTAAACAGGGGTGCAGATACGCAGTATTTT
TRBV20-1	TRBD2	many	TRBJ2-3	CSLLRAVSGGDTQYF	TGCAGTCTACTCCGGGCTGTTAGCGGGGGGGATACGCAGTATTTT
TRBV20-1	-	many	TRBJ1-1	CSARYLQGLNTEAFF	TGCAGTGCTAGGTACCTACAGGGATTGAACACTGAAGCTTTCTTT
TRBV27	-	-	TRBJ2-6	CASSPLDSGANVLTF	TGTGCCAGCAGTCCCCTGGACTCTGGGGCCAACGTCCTGACTTTC
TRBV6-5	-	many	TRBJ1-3	CASSYSQTYSGNTIYF	TGTGCCAGCAGTTACTCCCAGACATACTCTGGAAACACCATATATTTT
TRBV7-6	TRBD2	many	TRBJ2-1	CASSSPAGGYEQFF	TGTGCCAGCAGCTCCCCGGCGGGGGGATATGAGCAGTTCTTC
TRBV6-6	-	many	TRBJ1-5	CASISSSEWGKGYQPQHF	TGTGCCAGCATATCCTCCTCCGAGTGGGGTAAAGGATATCAGCCCCAGCATTTT
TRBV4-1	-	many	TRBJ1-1	CASSQKFNTEAFF	TGCGCCAGCAGCCAAAAGTTTAACACTGAAGCTTTCTTT
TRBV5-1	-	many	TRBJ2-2	CASSLGVLEASGELFF	TGCGCCAGCAGCTTGGGGGTACTAGAAGCCTCCGGGGAGCTGTTTTTT
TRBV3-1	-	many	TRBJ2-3	CASSQALSTDTQYF	TGTGCCAGCAGCCAAGCGCTCTCCACAGATACGCAGTATTTT
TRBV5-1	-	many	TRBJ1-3	CASSLRAGSGNTIYF	TGCGCCAGCAGCTTGCGGGCTGGCTCTGGAAACACCATATATTTT
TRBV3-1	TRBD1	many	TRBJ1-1	CASSQFDRVTEAFF	TGTGCCAGCAGCCAGTTTGACAGGGTCACTGAAGCTTTCTTT
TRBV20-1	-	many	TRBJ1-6	CSAKTDTNNSPLHF	TGCAGTGCTAAGACAGACACCAATAATTCACCCCTCCACTTT
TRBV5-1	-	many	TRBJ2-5	CASVLSARKETQYF	TGCGCCAGCGTCCTAAGTGCTAGAAAAGAGACCCAGTACTTC
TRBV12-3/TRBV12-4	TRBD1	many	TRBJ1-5	CASSFPGQGYLAQHF	TGTGCCAGCAGTTTCCCGGGACAGGGTTACCTAGCCCAGCATTTT
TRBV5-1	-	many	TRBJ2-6	CASSKSRDGANVLTF	TGCGCCAGCAGCAAATCTAGGGATGGGGCCAACGTCCTGACTTTC
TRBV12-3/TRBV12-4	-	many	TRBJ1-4	CASRATGTSFNEKLFF	TGTGCCAGCAGGGCAACCGGGACATCTTTTAATGAAAAACTGTTTTTT
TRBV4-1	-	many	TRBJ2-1	CASSQGRAGSVVEQFF	TGCGCCAGCAGCCAAGGTAGGGCAGGGAGTGTAGTTGAGCAGTTCTTC
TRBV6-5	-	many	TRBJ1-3	CASSYSVSVGNTIYF	TGTGCCAGCAGTTATTCAGTCTCTGTGGGAAACACCATATATTTT
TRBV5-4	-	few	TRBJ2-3	CASSLGGLLGTSTDTQYF	TGTGCCAGCAGCTTGGGGGGGTTACTAGGAACTAGCACAGATACGCAGTATTTT
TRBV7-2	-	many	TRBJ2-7	CASSLVSGLGDGSYEQYF	TGTGCCAGCAGCTTAGTATCAGGGTTGGGAGACGGATCCTACGAGCAGTACTTC
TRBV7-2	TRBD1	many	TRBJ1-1	CASKVYGGGNTEAFF	TGTGCCAGCAAGGTCTACGGAGGGGGCAACACTGAAGCTTTCTTT
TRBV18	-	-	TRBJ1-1	CASSPPGPQLVGKGPNTEAFF	TGTGCCAGCTCACCACCGGGGCCCCAATTGGTCGGTAAAGGCCCGAACACTGAAGCTTTCTTT
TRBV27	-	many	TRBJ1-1	CASSPVPHTEAFF	TGTGCCAGCAGTCCGGTTCCTCATACTGAAGCTTTCTTT
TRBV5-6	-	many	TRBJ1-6	CASSFLSVPRTSPLHF	TGTGCCAGCAGTTTCCTTTCGGTCCCACGAACTTCACCCCTCCACTTT
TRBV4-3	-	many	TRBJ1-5	CASSQGITGKSNQPQHF	TGCGCCAGCAGCCAAGGAATCACAGGGAAGAGCAATCAGCCCCAGCATTTT
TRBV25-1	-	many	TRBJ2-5	CASSWDKGLQETQYF	TGTGCCAGCAGTTGGGACAAGGGGCTTCAAGAGACCCAGTACTTC
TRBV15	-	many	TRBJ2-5	CATSRGPNNQETQYF	TGTGCCACCAGCAGAGGCCCTAACAACCAAGAGACCCAGTACTTC
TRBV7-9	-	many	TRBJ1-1	CASRPKDRLGTEAFF	TGTGCCAGCAGGCCTAAGGACAGACTTGGGACTGAAGCTTTCTTT
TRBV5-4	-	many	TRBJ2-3	CAGRTNTDTQYF	TGTGCCGGTAGGACAAACACAGATACGCAGTATTTT
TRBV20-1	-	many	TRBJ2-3	CSARDPSRDDSATTDTQYF	TGCAGTGCTAGAGACCCCTCCCGAGATGATAGCGCCACCACAGATACGCAGTATTTT
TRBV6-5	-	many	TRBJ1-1	CASSYGDTAEAFF	TGTGCCAGCAGTTACGGGGACACCGCTGAAGCTTTCTTT
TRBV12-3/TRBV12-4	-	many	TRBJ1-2	CASSGETDYGYTF	TGTGCCAGCAGTGGTGAGACAGACTATGGCTACACCTTC
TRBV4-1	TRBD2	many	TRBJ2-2	CASSQVVPAGGLGELFF	TGCGCCAGCAGCCAAGTAGTTCCAGCGGGGGGGCTTGGGGAGCTGTTTTTT
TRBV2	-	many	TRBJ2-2	CASSEEVGRVWTGELFF	TGTGCCAGCAGTGAAGAGGTTGGCAGGGTGTGGACCGGGGAGCTGTTTTTT
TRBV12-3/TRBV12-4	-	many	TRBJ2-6	CASTIRPGANVLTF	TGTGCCAGCACCATAAGACCTGGGGCCAACGTCCTGACTTTC
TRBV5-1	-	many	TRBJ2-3	CASSLAPGLDTQYF	TGCGCCAGCAGCTTGGCCCCAGGGCTAGATACGCAGTATTTT
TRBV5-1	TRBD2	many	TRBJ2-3	CASSYTSGGSPEDTQYF	TGCGCCAGCAGCTACACTAGCGGGGGATCACCTGAAGATACGCAGTATTTT
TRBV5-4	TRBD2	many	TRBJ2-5	CASSAGGRGDQETQYF	TGTGCCAGCAGCGCAGGAGGACGGGGGGACCAAGAGACCCAGTACTTC
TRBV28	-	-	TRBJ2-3	CASSLGASRRDTQYF	TGTGCCAGCAGTTTAGGGGCGTCTAGAAGAGATACGCAGTATTTT
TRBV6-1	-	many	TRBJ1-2	CASSPGGRGRYGYTF	TGTGCCAGCAGTCCCGGGGGGCGGGGAAGGTATGGCTACACCTTC
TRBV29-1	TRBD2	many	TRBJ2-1	CSVEDRTAGTFYNEQFF	TGCAGCGTTGAAGATAGAACAGCGGGGACTTTTTACAATGAGCAGTTCTTC